Only one count was recorded for the clone carrying this T cell receptor (beta chain). Its antigen is currently unknown. This entry comes from a study of graft-versus-host responses after intestinal transplantation. Across the study: All recipients were given anti-thymocyte globulin induction, and tacrolimus and steroids were then administered for around three years. Broader study findings: Recipient marrow harbored GvH clones, some of which surfaced first in ileum or blood. Patients who carried graft-donor T cell macrochimerism also had high graft-versus-host to host-versus-graft clonal ratios in their allografts. Early after transplant, HvG clones declined as circulating GvH clones peaked.

Unmatched junction bases numbered 3, after V lost 5 bases and J lost 2 bases. This CDR3 has 15 amino acids. Germline V CDR1 and CDR2: SGHVS, FQNEAQ. Assay used: immunoSEQ multiplex PCR; TCRdb lists only in-frame clones, some missing. Among some 93,000 clones, more than 85% were seen once, and the ten largest hold 0.5%. The source was unstimulated CD8+ T cells sorted from spleen or lymph node cells, collected before intestinal transplant. The sequence came from a human donor who received an intestinal transplant. V usage is TRBV7-8 and J usage is TRBJ2-3; 11 nucleotides line up with TRBD2. The CDR3 protein is CASSRSGGDTDTQYF. As DNA, the CDR3 is TGTGCCAGCAGCCGTAGCGGGGGGGACACAGATACGCAGTATTTT.